One sample yielded the 13 T cell receptor beta chains listed below, sequenced in a study of blood T cell repertoires in COVID-19. Using immunoSEQ multiplex PCR, the repertoire was profiled, and TCRdb retains in-frame clones only, with some absent. The repertoire holds under 300,000 clones, with about 85% as singletons. The sample consisted of PBMCs or T cells enriched from blood (not recorded which). The receptors were gathered from a woman aged 50 to 60 who had been exposed to COVID-19.

The chain combines TRBV7-2 with TRBJ2-3; 7 bases match TRBD1. Germline V gene sequence: CDR1 SGHTA, CDR2 FQGNSA. The CDR3 extends over 15 amino acids. Trimming cost V 5 bases and J 3 bases; bases outside gene matches: 8. In DNA form, the CDR3 reads TGTGCCAGCAGCCCGACAGGGAAGTGGACAGATACGCAGTATTTT. It yields the protein CASSPTGKWTDTQYF.

This chain joins TRBV19 and TRBJ1-5; 8 bases align to TRBD1. The ends lost 5 bases at V and 5 bases at J; junction bases unmatched: 8. There are 15 residues in the CDR3. Germline V lookup: CDR1 LNHDA, CDR2 SQIVND (reference sequence). CDR3 amino acids: CASSRDRQQDQPQHF. The DNA of the CDR3 is TGTGCCAGTAGTCGGGACAGGCAGCAAGATCAGCCCCAGCATTTT.

This chain uses TRBV5-5 with TRBJ1-2; 10 bases fit TRBD1. The CDR3 sequence is 15 residues long. V was pared by 1 base and J by 7 bases, with 7 bases of the junction left unmatched. Germline CDR1 and CDR2: SGHKS and YYEKEE (reference sequence). CDR3 DNA: TGTGCCAGCAGCTTGCAGGGACAGGGGAGATCTGGCTACACCTTC. It is translated as CASSLQGQGRSGYTF.

This clone was observed a few times. The chain uses TRBV19 and TRBJ2-1; TRBD2 aligns across 7 bases. Germline V lookup: CDR1 LNHDA, CDR2 SQIVND (reference sequence). There are 14 residues in the CDR3. J was trimmed by 9 bases and V by 4 bases; bases with no gene match: 9. CDR3 amino acids: CASSTPGGNSEQFF. The CDR3 bases are TGTGCCAGTAGTACCCCGGGGGGTAATAGTGAGCAGTTCTTC.

J is TRBJ2-2 and V is TRBV7-2, with 12 bases matching TRBD2. The germline V gene encodes CDR1 SGHTA and CDR2 FQGNSA. V dropped 5 bases and J dropped 7; count of bases not matched to a gene: 17. This CDR3 is 19 amino acids long. CDR3 sequence (DNA): TGTGCCAGCAGCCGCAGCGCCCTAGCGGGGGGGCCATCGCACGGGGAGCTGTTTTTT. Residues: CASSRSALAGGPSHGELFF.

This clone was recorded only once. This sequence joins TRBV19 and TRBJ1-4, with D unresolved. Trimming cost V 0 bases and J 4 bases, with 9 bases left between them. The CDR3 has 15 residues. Germline lookup yields CDR1 LNHDA and CDR2 SQIVND (reference sequence). CDR3 in amino acids: CASSIDQRGNEKLFF. In DNA form, the CDR3 reads TGTGCCAGTAGTATAGACCAACGGGGTAATGAAAAACTGTTTTTT.

The chain joins TRBV19 to TRBJ1-2, with 10 nucleotides matching TRBD1. Per germline, CDR1 LNHDA and CDR2 SQIVND (reference sequence). The junction had 6 bases not matched to a gene; V was cut back by 7 bases and J by 4 bases. The CDR3 runs 14 residues. The CDR3 nucleotides read TGTGCCAGTAATCCTCGGACAGGGGGCTATGGCTACACCTTC. It yields the protein CASNPRTGGYGYTF.

The chain carries TRBV7-9 and TRBJ2-1; possibly TRBD2 for D (5 bases). V was cut by 7 bases and J by 5 bases, with 9 bases left in between. The length of the CDR3 is 12 residues. Germline V gene sequence: CDR1 SEHNR, CDR2 FQNEAQ (reference sequence). CDR3: CASTLTNNEQFF. The CDR3 DNA follows: TGTGCCAGCACCCTGACTAACAATGAGCAGTTCTTC.

The rearrangement links TRBV28 to TRBJ1-3; D is possibly TRBD1 (6 bases). CDR1 MDHEN and CDR2 SYDVKM come from the germline V gene. Trimming pared 5 bases from V and 4 bases from J, leaving 12 bases between. The CDR3 runs to 14 residues. CDR3 amino acids: CASSVQGKGNTIYF. CDR3 in DNA: TGTGCCAGCAGTGTACAGGGTAAGGGAAACACCATATATTTT.

The genes are TRBV29-1 and TRBJ1-1; TRBD1 matches at 10 bases. V shed 4 bases and J 3 bases; nucleotides not matched to a gene: 11. Germline-derived CDR1 and CDR2 are SQVTM and ANQGSEA. This CDR3 region has 16 residues. Here the CDR3 reads CSVGRQGASGYTEAFF. The DNA for the CDR3 is TGCAGCGTTGGAAGACAGGGGGCTTCGGGGTACACTGAAGCTTTCTTT.

V is TRBV28 and J is TRBJ1-2; 7 nucleotides agree with TRBD1. The CDR3 contains 13 residues. From germline, CDR1 is MDHEN and CDR2 SYDVKM. The CDR3: CAVESDRAYGYTF. The CDR3 bases are TGTGCAGTGGAATCCGACAGGGCCTATGGCTACACCTTC.

Of note for this clone: Other DNA sequences in this specimen translate into the identical CDR3. This rearrangement joins TRBV7-3 to TRBJ2-3; 7 nucleotides line up with TRBD2. CDR1 SGHTA and CDR2 FQGTGA come from the germline V gene. The CDR3 contains 14 residues. J was trimmed by 5 bases and V by 3 bases; bases with no gene match: 5. The CDR3 sequence: CASSLGGPGDTQYF. The DNA for the CDR3 is TGTGCCAGCAGCTTGGGAGGGCCGGGAGATACGCAGTATTTT.

This sequence joins TRBV10-2 and TRBJ1-1; tentatively, D is TRBD1 (5 bases). The CDR3 sequence is 14 residues long. CDR1 WSHSY and CDR2 SAAADI come from the germline V gene. V gave up 6 bases and J gave up 0 bases, with 11 bases separating them. The CDR3 protein is CASRAVDMNTEAFF. The DNA for the CDR3 is TGCGCCAGCAGGGCAGTGGACATGAACACTGAAGCTTTCTTT.